This T cell receptor beta chain emerged from a study of a mutant IDH1 vaccine in newly diagnosed glioma. Germline loops: CDR1 SEHNR, CDR2 FQNEAQ (reference sequence). V lost 5 bases and J lost 4, with 14 bases in between. This CDR3 is 14 amino acids long. Indicated time point: week 5, during vaccination. Vaccinated patients received 300 ug of mutant IDH1 20-mer peptide per dose, with topical imiquimod. This clone was counted once. Its target is unknown. The table came from immunoSEQ multiplex PCR; TCRdb's copy has only in-frame clones and leaves some out. The sample holds over 45,000 clones, approximately 79% seen once.

The source was PBMCs, collected from a glioma patient whose treatment included an IDH1 peptide vaccine. The sequence came from a woman aged 45-60 years with glioma. J is TRBJ1-2 and V is TRBV7-9, with a weak D call TRBD1 (5 bases). The CDR3 DNA reads as TGTGCCAGCAGCCGCGAGGAGGGGACCTATGGCTACACCTTC. Translating gives CASSREEGTYGYTF. Together with reference TRBV7-9 and TRBJ1-2, the CDR3 gives the full variable domain: DTGVSQNPRHKITKRGQNVTFRCDPISEHNRLYWYRQTLGQGPEFLTYFQNEAQLEKSRLLSDRFSAERPKGSFSTLEIQRTEQGDSAMYLCASSREEGTYGYTFGSGTRLTVV.